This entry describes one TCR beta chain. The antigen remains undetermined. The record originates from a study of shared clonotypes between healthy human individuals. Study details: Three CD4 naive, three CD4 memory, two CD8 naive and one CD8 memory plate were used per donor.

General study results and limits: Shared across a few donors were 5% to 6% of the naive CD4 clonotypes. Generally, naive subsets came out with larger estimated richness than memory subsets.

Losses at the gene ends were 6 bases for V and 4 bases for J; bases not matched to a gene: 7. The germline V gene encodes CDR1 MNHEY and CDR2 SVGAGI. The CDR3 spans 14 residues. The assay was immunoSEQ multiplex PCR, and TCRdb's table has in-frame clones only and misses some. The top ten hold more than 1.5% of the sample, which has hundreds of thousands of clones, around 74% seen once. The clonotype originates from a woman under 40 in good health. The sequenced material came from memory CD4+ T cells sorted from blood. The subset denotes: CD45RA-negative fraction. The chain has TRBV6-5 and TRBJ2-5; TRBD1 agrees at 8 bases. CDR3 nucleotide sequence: TGTGCCAGCAGAACACAGGGGGTTCGAGAGACCCAGTACTTC. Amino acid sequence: CASRTQGVRETQYF.